The sequence of this T cell receptor beta chain was determined in a study of T cell responses to AZD1222 COVID-19 vaccine. Background on the study: Pooling covered second doses at about 4 or about 12 weeks.

Study-wide points: Spike was spanned by vaccine-associated CD4 TCRs, which were dominant at 160-218 and 743-854. Breadth and depth of Spike-specific TCRs rose after two AZD1222 doses. Repertoires in all cases were sampled only once the peak T cell response had passed.

With regard to this clone: Antigen unknown.

Sequencing used immunoSEQ multiplex PCR; TCRdb keeps in-frame clones, though not all of them. The sample has around 120,000 clones; more than 75% are singletons. Between the trimmed V and J ends, which lost 8 bases and 5 bases, there was a span of 12 bases. Germline V gene data show CDR1 as GTSNPN and CDR2 as SVGIG (reference sequence). The CDR3 extends over 11 amino acids. V and J are TRBV30 and TRBJ2-5; weak D call: TRBD2 (5 bases). The source is an adult in good health. The material was peripheral blood, obtained on day 0 of AZD1222 vaccination. CDR3 bases: TGTGCCGAAAGCCGCGGGGAGACCCAGTACTTC. It yields the protein CAESRGETQYF.